The clone carrying this T cell receptor beta chain was counted only a few times. Trimming cost V 10 bases and J 8 bases; bases outside gene matches: 14. CDR1 and CDR2 from the germline V gene are MDHEN and SYDVKM. The CDR3 contains 15 residues. Then a second PCR, running about 6 to 11 cycles, was carried out with a sample-barcoded 5' primer and a J-beta primer mix. The authors tagged each cDNA molecule using a template-switch adaptor with 12 random nucleotides. No fewer than 3 million CDR3-containing paired-end reads came from each sample. TCRdb fed the 5' RACE reads into MiXCR, producing one record per CDR3 protein. The sample carries approximately 940,000 distinct CDR3 sequences, about 44% recorded once. This sample was included in a study of blood T cells in healthy people across ages.

This TCR was sampled from a young man in good health. The material sequenced was blood. This sequence joins TRBV28 and TRBJ1-4, with 9 bases aligning to TRBD1. CDR3 nucleotide sequence: TGTGCCACCATCCCCGGGACAGGGTTTGGCGAAAAACTGTTTTTT. Translating gives CATIPGTGFGEKLFF.